A selection of T cell receptor beta chains follows, all from one sample in a study of CD8+ T cells in alopecia areata. The data were produced by immunoSEQ multiplex PCR, yet TCRdb's version contains in-frame clones alone and is incomplete. The sample lists over 120,000 clones; roughly 50% were seen once. The material sequenced was CD4+ T cells sorted from blood, taken at week 0. The origin of the receptors is a human donor with alopecia areata. Both conserved end residues are part of each CDR3. The order of the fields is J gene, V gene, D gene, clone size, CDR3 protein, CDR3 DNA. A D gene is named only where the DNA matches it firmly. Size is omitted from some rows. Given values are once, few, many or a class for expanded clones.

j_gene: TRBJ2-5
v_gene: TRBV7-2
d_gene: -
abundance: -
CDR3aa: CAGSTGTGQTQYF
CDR3nt: TGTGCCGGATCAACAGGGACGGGGCAGACCCAGTACTTC

j_gene: TRBJ2-5
v_gene: TRBV2
d_gene: TRBD2
abundance: -
CDR3aa: CASSFGVLALAQYF
CDR3nt: TGTGCCAGCAGTTTCGGGGTACTAGCGTTGGCCCAGTACTTC

j_gene: TRBJ1-2
v_gene: TRBV29-1
d_gene: -
abundance: -
CDR3aa: CSVSTGSANYGYTF
CDR3nt: TGCAGCGTTTCGACAGGTTCCGCTAACTATGGCTACACCTTC

j_gene: TRBJ1-2
v_gene: TRBV30
d_gene: -
abundance: -
CDR3aa: CASATGDNYGYTF
CDR3nt: TGTGCCTCCGCGACCGGGGATAACTATGGCTACACCTTC

j_gene: TRBJ2-5
v_gene: TRBV4-2
d_gene: TRBD2
abundance: few
CDR3aa: CASSQDLASGKETQYF
CDR3nt: TGTGCCAGCAGCCAAGATCTGGCTAGCGGGAAAGAGACCCAGTACTTC

j_gene: TRBJ1-2
v_gene: TRBV19
d_gene: TRBD1
abundance: -
CDR3aa: CASSIPRTGRGGYTF
CDR3nt: TGTGCCAGTAGTATCCCCAGGACAGGGCGAGGGGGCTACACCTTC

j_gene: TRBJ1-6
v_gene: TRBV5-6
d_gene: TRBD1
abundance: -
CDR3aa: CASSAPKTGGGSPLHF
CDR3nt: TGTGCCAGCAGCGCCCCCAAGACAGGGGGTGGATCACCCCTCCACTTT

j_gene: TRBJ1-1
v_gene: TRBV6-5
d_gene: -
abundance: -
CDR3aa: CASSYDTGLNTEAFF
CDR3nt: TGTGCCAGCAGTTATGATACAGGGTTGAACACTGAAGCTTTCTTT

j_gene: TRBJ2-3
v_gene: TRBV11-2
d_gene: -
abundance: few
CDR3aa: CASSLGHAVDTQYF
CDR3nt: TGTGCCAGCAGCCTTGGACATGCCGTGGATACGCAGTATTTT

j_gene: TRBJ1-5
v_gene: TRBV6-5
d_gene: -
abundance: once
CDR3aa: CASSTQQGNQPQHF
CDR3nt: TGTGCCAGCAGTACCCAGCAGGGAAATCAGCCCCAGCATTTT

j_gene: TRBJ2-2
v_gene: TRBV19
d_gene: TRBD2
abundance: once
CDR3aa: CASSQASGGHGGELFF
CDR3nt: TGTGCCAGTAGTCAGGCTAGCGGGGGGCACGGCGGGGAGCTGTTTTTT

j_gene: TRBJ2-5
v_gene: TRBV7-9
d_gene: TRBD2
abundance: few
CDR3aa: CASSPKTSGETQYF
CDR3nt: TGTGCCAGCAGCCCCAAGACTAGCGGGGAGACCCAGTACTTC

j_gene: TRBJ2-3
v_gene: TRBV11-2
d_gene: -
abundance: -
CDR3aa: CASSLGYAGRTDTQYF
CDR3nt: TGTGCCAGCAGCTTAGGTTACGCGGGACGCACAGATACGCAGTATTTT

j_gene: TRBJ1-5
v_gene: TRBV5-6
d_gene: -
abundance: -
CDR3aa: CASSLMGDQPQHF
CDR3nt: TGTGCCAGCAGCTTGATGGGTGATCAGCCCCAGCATTTT

j_gene: TRBJ1-6
v_gene: TRBV27
d_gene: -
abundance: -
CDR3aa: CASSRTATNSPLHF
CDR3nt: TGTGCCAGCAGCCGAACAGCTACGAATTCACCCCTCCACTTT

j_gene: TRBJ2-3
v_gene: TRBV27
d_gene: -
abundance: -
CDR3aa: CASNDVGGVQYF
CDR3nt: TGTGCCAGCAACGACGTGGGGGGCGTGCAGTATTTT

j_gene: TRBJ2-5
v_gene: TRBV2
d_gene: TRBD2
abundance: few
CDR3aa: CAGGLAGLETQYF
CDR3nt: TGTGCCGGGGGACTAGCGGGGTTGGAGACCCAGTACTTC

j_gene: TRBJ1-6
v_gene: TRBV13
d_gene: -
abundance: once
CDR3aa: CASRIQGSYNSPLHF
CDR3nt: TGTGCCAGCAGGATACAGGGATCCTATAATTCACCCCTCCACTTT

j_gene: TRBJ2-1
v_gene: TRBV30
d_gene: TRBD2
abundance: -
CDR3aa: CAWSPRGGKEFF
CDR3nt: TGTGCCTGGAGCCCCCGCGGGGGGAAGGAGTTCTTC

j_gene: TRBJ2-7
v_gene: TRBV19
d_gene: -
abundance: few
CDR3aa: CATTGRNYEQYF
CDR3nt: TGTGCCACTACGGGACGGAACTACGAGCAGTACTTC

j_gene: TRBJ2-7
v_gene: TRBV29-1
d_gene: TRBD2
abundance: -
CDR3aa: CSAESPGGYEQYF
CDR3nt: TGCAGCGCCGAAAGCCCGGGGGGCTACGAGCAGTACTTC

j_gene: TRBJ2-1
v_gene: TRBV4-1
d_gene: -
abundance: -
CDR3aa: CASSPTSGTHNEQFF
CDR3nt: TGCGCCAGCAGCCCGACCTCGGGAACGCACAATGAGCAGTTCTTC

j_gene: TRBJ2-7
v_gene: TRBV5-1
d_gene: TRBD1
abundance: few
CDR3aa: CASSVGDRASYEQYF
CDR3nt: TGCGCCAGCAGCGTTGGGGACAGGGCCTCCTACGAGCAGTACTTC

j_gene: TRBJ2-2
v_gene: TRBV4-3
d_gene: -
abundance: -
CDR3aa: CASSQDSRTGELFF
CDR3nt: TGCGCCAGCAGCCAAGATTCGCGCACCGGGGAGCTGTTTTTT

j_gene: TRBJ1-1
v_gene: TRBV18
d_gene: -
abundance: -
CDR3aa: CASSLLTVGDTEAFF
CDR3nt: TGTGCCAGCTCGCTCTTGACAGTTGGGGACACTGAAGCTTTCTTT

j_gene: TRBJ1-3
v_gene: TRBV15
d_gene: -
abundance: -
CDR3aa: CATRKGRDPGNTIYF
CDR3nt: TGTGCCACCAGAAAAGGAAGGGATCCTGGAAACACCATATATTTT

j_gene: TRBJ1-2
v_gene: TRBV30
d_gene: -
abundance: -
CDR3aa: CAWSLNYGYTF
CDR3nt: TGTGCCTGGAGTCTAAACTATGGCTACACCTTC

j_gene: TRBJ2-1
v_gene: TRBV23-1
d_gene: TRBD1
abundance: -
CDR3aa: CARRQGVNNEQFF
CDR3nt: TGCGCCAGGAGACAGGGAGTTAACAATGAGCAGTTCTTC

j_gene: TRBJ1-5
v_gene: TRBV4-1
d_gene: -
abundance: -
CDR3aa: CASSLGLAQGNQPQHF
CDR3nt: TGCGCCAGCAGCCTAGGACTTGCGCAGGGCAATCAGCCCCAGCATTTT

j_gene: TRBJ2-7
v_gene: TRBV7-9
d_gene: -
abundance: -
CDR3aa: CASSLALAVQYF
CDR3nt: TGTGCCAGCAGCTTAGCTTTGGCGGTCCAGTACTTC

j_gene: TRBJ1-1
v_gene: TRBV5-1
d_gene: -
abundance: -
CDR3aa: CASSLGTLNTEAFF
CDR3nt: TGCGCCAGCAGCTTGGGTACATTGAACACTGAAGCTTTCTTT

j_gene: TRBJ2-1
v_gene: TRBV30
d_gene: TRBD2
abundance: few
CDR3aa: CAWTRRLAGVYNEQFF
CDR3nt: TGTGCCTGGACCCGCCGACTAGCGGGGGTTTACAATGAGCAGTTCTTC

j_gene: TRBJ2-5
v_gene: TRBV7-9
d_gene: TRBD1
abundance: many
CDR3aa: CASSYAGTGETQYF
CDR3nt: TGTGCCAGCAGCTACGCCGGGACAGGGGAGACCCAGTACTTC

j_gene: TRBJ2-1
v_gene: TRBV4-3
d_gene: -
abundance: -
CDR3aa: CASSPSDGGQFF
CDR3nt: TGCGCCAGCAGCCCCTCGGACGGCGGGCAGTTCTTC

j_gene: TRBJ2-7
v_gene: TRBV5-1
d_gene: -
abundance: -
CDR3aa: CASSFEQPYEQYF
CDR3nt: TGCGCCAGCAGCTTCGAACAGCCCTACGAGCAGTACTTC

j_gene: TRBJ1-1
v_gene: TRBV11-2
d_gene: -
abundance: -
CDR3aa: CASSLVAGSEAFF
CDR3nt: TGTGCCAGCAGCTTAGTGGCAGGGTCTGAAGCTTTCTTT

j_gene: TRBJ2-7
v_gene: TRBV7-9
d_gene: TRBD2
abundance: -
CDR3aa: CASSSASGGLYEQYF
CDR3nt: TGTGCCAGCAGCTCAGCTAGCGGGGGTCTCTACGAGCAGTACTTC

j_gene: TRBJ2-2
v_gene: TRBV10-2
d_gene: -
abundance: -
CDR3aa: CASSDGSQVGTGELFF
CDR3nt: TGCGCCAGCAGTGACGGTAGCCAGGTTGGCACCGGGGAGCTGTTTTTT

j_gene: TRBJ2-5
v_gene: TRBV5-8
d_gene: -
abundance: -
CDR3aa: CASRLRETQYF
CDR3nt: TGTGCCAGCCGCCTGAGGGAGACCCAGTACTTC

j_gene: TRBJ2-7
v_gene: TRBV6-5
d_gene: -
abundance: once
CDR3aa: CASTRADEQYF
CDR3nt: TGTGCCAGCACTAGAGCGGATGAGCAGTACTTC

j_gene: TRBJ2-6
v_gene: TRBV7-2
d_gene: -
abundance: few
CDR3aa: CASSLNTLSGVGANVLTF
CDR3nt: TGTGCCAGCAGCTTGAATACACTATCCGGAGTGGGGGCCAACGTCCTGACTTTC

j_gene: TRBJ1-1
v_gene: TRBV4-3
d_gene: -
abundance: -
CDR3aa: CASSRLGGTEAFF
CDR3nt: TGCGCCAGCAGCCGCCTAGGGGGGACTGAAGCTTTCTTT

j_gene: TRBJ1-2
v_gene: TRBV20-1
d_gene: -
abundance: -
CDR3aa: CSASSVGYTF
CDR3nt: TGCAGTGCTTCCTCCGTTGGCTACACCTTC

j_gene: TRBJ2-3
v_gene: TRBV11-3
d_gene: -
abundance: -
CDR3aa: CASSPTWEDTQYF
CDR3nt: TGTGCCAGCAGCCCCACGTGGGAAGATACGCAGTATTTT

j_gene: TRBJ1-2
v_gene: TRBV15
d_gene: TRBD1
abundance: -
CDR3aa: CATSPRTGGSYGYTF
CDR3nt: TGTGCCACCAGCCCAAGGACAGGGGGGAGCTATGGCTACACCTTC